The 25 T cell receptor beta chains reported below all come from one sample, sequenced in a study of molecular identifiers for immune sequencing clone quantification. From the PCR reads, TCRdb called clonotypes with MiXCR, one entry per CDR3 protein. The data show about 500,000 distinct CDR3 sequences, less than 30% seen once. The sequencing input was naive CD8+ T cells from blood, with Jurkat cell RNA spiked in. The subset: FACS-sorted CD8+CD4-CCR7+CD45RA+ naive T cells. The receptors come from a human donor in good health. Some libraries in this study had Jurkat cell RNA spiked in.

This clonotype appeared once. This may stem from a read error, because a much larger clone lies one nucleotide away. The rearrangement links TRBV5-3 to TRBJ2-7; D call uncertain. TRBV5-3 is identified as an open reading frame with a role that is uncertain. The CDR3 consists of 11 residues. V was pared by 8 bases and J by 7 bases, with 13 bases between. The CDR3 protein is CASSVVPEQYF. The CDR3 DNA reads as TGTGCCAGCAGCGTGGTTCCGGAGCAGTACTTC.

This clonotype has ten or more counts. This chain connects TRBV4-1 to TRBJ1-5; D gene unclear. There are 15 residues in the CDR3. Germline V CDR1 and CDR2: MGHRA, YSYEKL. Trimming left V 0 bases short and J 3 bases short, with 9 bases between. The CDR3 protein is CASSQEGRDNQPQHF. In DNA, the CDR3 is TGCGCCAGCAGCCAAGAGGGCAGAGACAATCAGCCCCAGCATTTT.

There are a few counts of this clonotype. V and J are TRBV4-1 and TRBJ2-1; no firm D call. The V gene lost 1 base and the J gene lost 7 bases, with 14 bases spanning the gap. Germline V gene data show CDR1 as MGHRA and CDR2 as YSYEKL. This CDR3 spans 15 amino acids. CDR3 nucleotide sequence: TGCGCCAGCAGCCAAGTACAAGACCCCGAGAATGAGCAGTTCTTC. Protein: CASSQVQDPENEQFF.

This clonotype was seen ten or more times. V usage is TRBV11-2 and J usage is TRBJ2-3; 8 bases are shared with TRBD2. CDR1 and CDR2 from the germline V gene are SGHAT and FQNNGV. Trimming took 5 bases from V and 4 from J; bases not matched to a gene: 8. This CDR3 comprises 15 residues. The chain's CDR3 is CASSPGGAWPDTQYF. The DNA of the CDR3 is TGTGCCAGCAGCCCCGGGGGGGCCTGGCCAGATACGCAGTATTTT.

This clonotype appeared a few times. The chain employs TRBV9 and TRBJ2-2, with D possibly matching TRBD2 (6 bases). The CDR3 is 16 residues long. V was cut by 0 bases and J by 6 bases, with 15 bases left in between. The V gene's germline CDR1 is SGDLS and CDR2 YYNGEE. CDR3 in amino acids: CASSVVGGITSGELFF. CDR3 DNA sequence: TGTGCCAGCAGCGTAGTCGGGGGTATTACGTCCGGGGAGCTGTTTTTT.

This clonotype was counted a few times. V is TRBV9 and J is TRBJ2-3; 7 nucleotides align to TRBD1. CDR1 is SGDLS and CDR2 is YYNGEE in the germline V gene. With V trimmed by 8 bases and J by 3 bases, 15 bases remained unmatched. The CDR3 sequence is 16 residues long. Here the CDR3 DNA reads TGTGCCAGTAGCTTAGGAACGAGGGGGCAAACAGATACGCAGTATTTT. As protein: CASSLGTRGQTDTQYF.

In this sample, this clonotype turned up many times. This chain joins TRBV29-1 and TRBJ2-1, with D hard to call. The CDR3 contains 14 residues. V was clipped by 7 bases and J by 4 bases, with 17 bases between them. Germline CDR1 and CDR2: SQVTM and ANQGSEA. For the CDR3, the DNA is TGCAGCGGAAAGGGTCTAGTGAATTACAATGAGCAGTTCTTC. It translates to CSGKGLVNYNEQFF.

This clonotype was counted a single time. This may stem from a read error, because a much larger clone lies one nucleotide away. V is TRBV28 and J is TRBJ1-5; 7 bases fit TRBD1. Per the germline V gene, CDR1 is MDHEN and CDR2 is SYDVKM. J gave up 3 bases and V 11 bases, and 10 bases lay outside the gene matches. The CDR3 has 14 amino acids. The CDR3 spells CAGGRTGNNQPQHF. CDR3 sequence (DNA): TGTGCCGGAGGGAGGACAGGAAACAATCAGCCCCAGCATTTT.

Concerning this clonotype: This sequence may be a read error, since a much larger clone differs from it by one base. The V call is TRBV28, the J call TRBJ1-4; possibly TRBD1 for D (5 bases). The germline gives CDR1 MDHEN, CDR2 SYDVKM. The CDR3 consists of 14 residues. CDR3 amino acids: CATDPSGTNEKLVF. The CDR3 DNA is TGTGCCACAGACCCATCCGGGACTAATGAAAAACTGGTTTTT.

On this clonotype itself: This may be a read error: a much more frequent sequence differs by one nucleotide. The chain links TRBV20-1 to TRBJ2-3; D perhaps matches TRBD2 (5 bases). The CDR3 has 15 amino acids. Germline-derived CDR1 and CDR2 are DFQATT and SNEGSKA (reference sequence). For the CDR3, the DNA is TGCGGTGCCGCCAAACTAGAGAGCGAAACAGATACGCAGTATTTT. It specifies CGAAKLESETDTQYF.

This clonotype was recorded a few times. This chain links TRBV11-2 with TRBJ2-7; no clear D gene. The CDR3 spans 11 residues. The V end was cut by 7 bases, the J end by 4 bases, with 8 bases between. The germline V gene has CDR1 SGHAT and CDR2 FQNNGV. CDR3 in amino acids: CASTLGYEQYF. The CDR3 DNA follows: TGTGCCAGCACCCTAGGTTACGAGCAGTACTTC.

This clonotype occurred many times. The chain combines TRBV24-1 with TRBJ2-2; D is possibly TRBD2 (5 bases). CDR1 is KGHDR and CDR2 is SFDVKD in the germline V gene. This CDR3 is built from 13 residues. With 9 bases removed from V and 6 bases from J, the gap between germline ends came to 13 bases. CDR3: CATQDPGSGELFF. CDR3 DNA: TGTGCCACCCAAGACCCGGGATCCGGGGAGCTGTTTTTT.

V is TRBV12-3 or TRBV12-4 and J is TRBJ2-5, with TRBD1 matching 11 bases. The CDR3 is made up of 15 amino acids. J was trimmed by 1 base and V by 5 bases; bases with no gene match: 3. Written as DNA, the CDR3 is TGTGCCAGCAGTCCGGGACAGGGGGTCCAAGAGACCCAGTACTTC. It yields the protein CASSPGQGVQETQYF.

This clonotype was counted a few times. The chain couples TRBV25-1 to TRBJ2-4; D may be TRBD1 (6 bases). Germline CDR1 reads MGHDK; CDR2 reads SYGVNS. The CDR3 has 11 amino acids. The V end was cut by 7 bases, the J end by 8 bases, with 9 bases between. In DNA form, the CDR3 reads TGTGCCAGCATTTCAGGGGACATTCAGTACTTC. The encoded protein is CASISGDIQYF. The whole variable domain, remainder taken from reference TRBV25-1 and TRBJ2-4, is EADIYQTPRYLVIGTGKKITLECSQTMGHDKMYWYQQDPGMELHLIHYSYGVNSTEKGDLSSESTVSRIRTEHFPLTLESARPSHTSQYLCASISGDIQYFGAGTRLSVL.

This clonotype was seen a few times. CDR3 in DNA: TGCGCCAGCAGCCAAGATCGGACAGCTTCCTACGAGCAGTACTTC. Translated, it gives CASSQDRTASYEQYF. The chain recombines TRBV4-3 with TRBJ2-7; D is perhaps TRBD1 (6 bases). V was cut by 0 bases and J by 1 base, with 10 bases left in between. Germline lookup yields CDR1 LGHNA and CDR2 YSLEER. The length of the CDR3 is 15 residues.

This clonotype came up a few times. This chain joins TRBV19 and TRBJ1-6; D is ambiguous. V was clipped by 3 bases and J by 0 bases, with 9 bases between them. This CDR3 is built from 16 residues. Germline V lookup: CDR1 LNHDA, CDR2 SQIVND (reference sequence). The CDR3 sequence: CASSMGSSSYNSPLHF. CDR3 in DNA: TGTGCCAGTAGTATGGGGAGTAGCTCCTATAATTCACCCCTCCACTTT.

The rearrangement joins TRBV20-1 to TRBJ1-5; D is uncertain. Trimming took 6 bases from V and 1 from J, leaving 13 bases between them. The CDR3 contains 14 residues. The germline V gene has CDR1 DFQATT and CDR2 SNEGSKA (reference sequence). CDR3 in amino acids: CSATLDGSNQPQHF. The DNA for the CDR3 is TGCAGTGCCACCCTGGACGGAAGCAATCAGCCCCAGCATTTT.

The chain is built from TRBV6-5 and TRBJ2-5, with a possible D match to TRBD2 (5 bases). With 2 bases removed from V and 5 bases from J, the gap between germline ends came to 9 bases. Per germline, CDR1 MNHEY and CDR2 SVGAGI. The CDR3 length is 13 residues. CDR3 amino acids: CASSYRGHETQYF. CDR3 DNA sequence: TGTGCCAGCAGTTACAGAGGGCACGAGACCCAGTACTTC.

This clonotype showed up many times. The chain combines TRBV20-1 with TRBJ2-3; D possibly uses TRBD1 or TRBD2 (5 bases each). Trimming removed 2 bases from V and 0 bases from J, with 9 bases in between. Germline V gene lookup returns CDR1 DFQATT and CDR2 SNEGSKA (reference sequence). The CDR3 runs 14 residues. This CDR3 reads CSARQRDSTDTQYF. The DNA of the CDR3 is TGCAGTGCTAGACAAAGGGACAGCACAGATACGCAGTATTTT.

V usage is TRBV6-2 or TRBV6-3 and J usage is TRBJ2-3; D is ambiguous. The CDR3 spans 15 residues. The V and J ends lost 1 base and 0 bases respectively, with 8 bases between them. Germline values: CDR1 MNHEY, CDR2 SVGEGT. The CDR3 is CASSYWSPSTDTQYF. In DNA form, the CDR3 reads TGTGCCAGCAGTTACTGGAGTCCTAGCACAGATACGCAGTATTTT.

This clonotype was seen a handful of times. CDR3 protein: CASSPRDGGGETQYF. The DNA for the CDR3 is TGCGCCAGCAGCCCAAGAGACGGGGGCGGAGAGACCCAGTACTTC. This chain links TRBV4-1 with TRBJ2-5; D is tentatively TRBD1 or TRBD2 (6 bases each). V dropped 4 bases and J dropped 4 bases, with 16 bases sitting between them. CDR3 size: 15 residues. CDR1 is MGHRA and CDR2 is YSYEKL in the germline V gene.

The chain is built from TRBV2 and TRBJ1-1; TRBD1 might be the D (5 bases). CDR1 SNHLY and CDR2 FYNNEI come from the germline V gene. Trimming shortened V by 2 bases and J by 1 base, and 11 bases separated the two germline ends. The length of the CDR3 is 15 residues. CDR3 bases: TGTGCCAGCAGTGAATGGCGTGGGGGGAACACTGAAGCTTTCTTT. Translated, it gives CASSEWRGGNTEAFF.

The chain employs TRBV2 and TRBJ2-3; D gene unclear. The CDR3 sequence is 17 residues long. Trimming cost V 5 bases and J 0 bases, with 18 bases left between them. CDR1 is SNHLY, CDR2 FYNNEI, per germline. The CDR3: CASSRVRVGRSTDTQYF. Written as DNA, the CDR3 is TGTGCCAGCAGTCGGGTAAGGGTGGGTCGTAGCACAGATACGCAGTATTTT. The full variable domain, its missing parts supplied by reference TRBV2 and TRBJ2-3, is EPEVTQTPSHQVTQMGQEVILRCVPISNHLYFYWYRQILGQKVEFLVSFYNNEISEKSEIFDDQFSVERPDGSNFTLKIRSTKLEDSAMYFCASSRVRVGRSTDTQYFGPGTRLTVL.

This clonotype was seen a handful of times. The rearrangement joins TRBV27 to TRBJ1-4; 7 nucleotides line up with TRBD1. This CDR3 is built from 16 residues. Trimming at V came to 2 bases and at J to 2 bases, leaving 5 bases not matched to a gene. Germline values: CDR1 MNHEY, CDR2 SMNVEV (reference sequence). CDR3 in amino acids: CASSLQGVVTNEKLFF. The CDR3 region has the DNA TGTGCCAGCAGTTTACAGGGGGTGGTTACTAATGAAAAACTGTTTTTT.

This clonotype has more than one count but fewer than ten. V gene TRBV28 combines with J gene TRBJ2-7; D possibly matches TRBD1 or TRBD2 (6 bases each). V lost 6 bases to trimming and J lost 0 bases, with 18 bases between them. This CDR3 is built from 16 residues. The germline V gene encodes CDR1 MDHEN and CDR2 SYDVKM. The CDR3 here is CASSPGAGRISYEQYF. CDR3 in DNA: TGTGCCAGCAGCCCGGGGGCGGGGCGGATCTCCTACGAGCAGTACTTC.